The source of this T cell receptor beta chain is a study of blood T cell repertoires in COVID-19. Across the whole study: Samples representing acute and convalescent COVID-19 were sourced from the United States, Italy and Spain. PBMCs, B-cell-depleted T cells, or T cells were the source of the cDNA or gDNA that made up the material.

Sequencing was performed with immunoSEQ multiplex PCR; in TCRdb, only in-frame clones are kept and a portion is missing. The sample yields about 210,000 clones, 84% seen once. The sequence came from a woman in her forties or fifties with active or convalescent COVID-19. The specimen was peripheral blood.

The CDR3 nucleotides are TGTGCCAGCAGCCACGACAGCTCCCAAGAGACCCAGTACTTC. It encodes CASSHDSSQETQYF. V and J are TRBV13 and TRBJ2-5; a possible D gene is TRBD1 (5 bases). Germline lookup yields CDR1 PRHDT and CDR2 FYEKMQ (reference sequence). The CDR3 totals 14 residues. The ends were cut back, 5 bases at V and 1 base at J, with 11 bases in the middle.